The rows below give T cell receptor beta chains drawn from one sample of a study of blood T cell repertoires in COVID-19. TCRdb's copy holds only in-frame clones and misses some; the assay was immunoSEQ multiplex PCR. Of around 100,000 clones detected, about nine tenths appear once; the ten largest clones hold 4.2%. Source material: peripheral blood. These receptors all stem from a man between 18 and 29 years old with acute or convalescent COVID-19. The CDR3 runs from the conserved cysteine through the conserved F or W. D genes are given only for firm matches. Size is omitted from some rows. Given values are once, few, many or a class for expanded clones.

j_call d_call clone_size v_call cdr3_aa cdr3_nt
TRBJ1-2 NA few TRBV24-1 CATSDFTQGGGYTF TGTGCCACCAGTGATTTCACCCAAGGGGGTGGCTACACCTTC
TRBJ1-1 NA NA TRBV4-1 CASSQDPDTEAFF TGCGCCAGCAGCCAAGACCCCGACACTGAAGCTTTCTTT
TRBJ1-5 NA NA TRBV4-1 CASSQRGGRDNQPQHF TGCGCCAGCAGCCAGCGGGGGGGGCGGGACAATCAGCCCCAGCATTTT
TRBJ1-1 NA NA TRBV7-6 CASSLASRQNTEAFF TGTGCCAGCAGCTTAGCGTCTAGGCAGAACACTGAAGCTTTCTTT
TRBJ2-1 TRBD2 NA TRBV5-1 CASSLTSGVNNEQFF TGCGCCAGCAGCTTGACTAGCGGGGTTAACAATGAGCAGTTCTTC
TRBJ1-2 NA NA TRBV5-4 CASSFGSTANYGYTF TGTGCCAGCAGCTTTGGCAGCACAGCTAACTATGGCTACACCTTC
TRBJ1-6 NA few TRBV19 CASSIDGVSYNSPLHF TGTGCCAGTAGTATAGACGGGGTTTCCTATAATTCACCCCTCCACTTT
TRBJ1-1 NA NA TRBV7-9 CASSSSGVMNTEAFF TGTGCCAGCAGCAGCTCCGGGGTGATGAACACTGAAGCTTTCTTT
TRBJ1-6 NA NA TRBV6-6 CATSGSLGRPLHF TGTGCCACCTCCGGGAGCCTTGGGAGACCCCTCCACTTT
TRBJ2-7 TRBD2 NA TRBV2 CASSFSGGDSYEQYF TGTGCCAGCAGTTTCAGCGGGGGGGATTCCTACGAGCAGTACTTC
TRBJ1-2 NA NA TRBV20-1 CSAENDYGYTF TGCAGTGCTGAGAACGACTATGGCTACACCTTC
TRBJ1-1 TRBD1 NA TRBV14 CASSQSWLDRGNTEAFF TGTGCCAGCAGCCAATCCTGGTTGGACAGGGGGAACACTGAAGCTTTCTTT
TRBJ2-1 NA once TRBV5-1 CASSLIGPNNEQFF TGCGCCAGCAGCTTGATCGGTCCCAACAATGAGCAGTTCTTC
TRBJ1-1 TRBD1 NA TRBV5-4 CASSLETGTVVAFF TGTGCCAGCAGCTTGGAGACAGGGACCGTTGTAGCTTTCTTT
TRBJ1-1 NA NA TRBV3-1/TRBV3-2 CASSQARQMNTEAFF TGTGCCAGCAGCCAAGCTCGACAGATGAACACTGAAGCTTTCTTT
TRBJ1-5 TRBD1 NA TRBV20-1 CSASGGQGYQPQHF TGCAGTGCTAGTGGCGGACAGGGCTATCAGCCCCAGCATTTT
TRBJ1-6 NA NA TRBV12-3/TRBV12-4 CASMGDSPLHF TGTGCCAGCATGGGAGATTCACCCCTCCACTTT
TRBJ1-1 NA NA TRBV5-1 CASKEGTMNTEAFF TGCGCCAGCAAGGAGGGTACAATGAACACTGAAGCTTTCTTT
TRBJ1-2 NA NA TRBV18 CASSLWTELTNYGYTF TGTGCCAGCTCACTATGGACAGAACTAACTAACTATGGCTACACCTTC
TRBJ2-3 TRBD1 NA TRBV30 CAWSEGAKVTDTQYF TGTGCCTGGAGTGAGGGGGCGAAGGTCACAGATACGCAGTATTTT
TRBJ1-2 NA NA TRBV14 CASSLGDSVNYGYTF TGTGCCAGCAGCCTAGGGGATTCGGTTAACTATGGCTACACCTTC
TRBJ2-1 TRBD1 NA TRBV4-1 CASSQEGGRGLLYNEQFF TGCGCCAGCAGCCAAGAAGGGGGCAGGGGGCTCTTGTACAATGAGCAGTTCTTC
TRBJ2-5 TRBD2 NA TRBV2 CASIKRGVQETQYF TGTGCCAGCATAAAGCGGGGGGTCCAAGAGACCCAGTACTTC
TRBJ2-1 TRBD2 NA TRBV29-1 CSVGTSGSSYNEQFF TGCAGCGTTGGGACTAGCGGGAGCTCCTACAATGAGCAGTTCTTC
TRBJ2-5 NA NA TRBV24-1 CATSDPGTSEETQYF TGTGCCACCAGTGATCCAGGGACATCCGAAGAGACCCAGTACTTC
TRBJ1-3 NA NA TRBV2 CASSELDSTSSGNTIYF TGTGCCAGCAGTGAATTAGACAGTACCAGCTCTGGAAACACCATATATTTT
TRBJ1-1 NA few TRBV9 CASSAQGNTEAFF TGTGCCAGCAGCGCACAGGGGAACACTGAAGCTTTCTTT
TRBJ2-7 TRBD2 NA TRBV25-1 CASSNNHQAGASYEQYF TGTGCCAGCAGTAACAACCATCAAGCGGGAGCAAGCTACGAGCAGTACTTC
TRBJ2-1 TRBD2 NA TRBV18 CASSSGLAAYNEQFF TGTGCCAGCTCATCGGGACTAGCGGCCTACAATGAGCAGTTCTTC
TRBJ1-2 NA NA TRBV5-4 CASSIGGANYGYTF TGTGCCAGCAGCATCGGAGGAGCTAACTATGGCTACACCTTC
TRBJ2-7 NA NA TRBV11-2 CASSLDLLTLGGYEQYF TGTGCCAGCAGCTTAGATTTGTTGACTCTGGGGGGTTACGAGCAGTACTTC
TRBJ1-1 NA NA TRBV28 CASSPRTAAPTEAFF TGTGCCAGCAGTCCCCGGACAGCTGCCCCTACTGAAGCTTTCTTT
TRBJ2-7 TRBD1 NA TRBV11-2 CASSYLGTGTYEQYF TGTGCCAGCAGCTACTTAGGGACAGGAACCTACGAGCAGTACTTC
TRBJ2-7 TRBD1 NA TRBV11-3 CASSLTVGTGETYEQYF TGTGCCAGCAGCTTAACGGTTGGGACAGGGGAAACCTACGAGCAGTACTTC
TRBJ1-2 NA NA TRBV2 CATNYRPPNYGYTF TGTGCCACCAACTACCGGCCCCCAAACTATGGCTACACCTTC
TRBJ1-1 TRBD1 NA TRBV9 CASSGLTGIAEAFF TGTGCCAGCAGCGGATTGACAGGGATCGCTGAAGCTTTCTTT
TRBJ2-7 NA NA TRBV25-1 CASRPTAYEQYF TGTGCCAGCAGACCCACAGCATACGAGCAGTACTTC
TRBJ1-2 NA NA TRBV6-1 CASSDPSQGHYGYTF TGTGCCAGCAGTGATCCGTCGCAGGGCCACTATGGCTACACCTTC
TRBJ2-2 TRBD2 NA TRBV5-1 CASSLGSGRPGELFF TGCGCCAGCAGCTTGGGTAGCGGGAGACCCGGGGAGCTGTTTTTT
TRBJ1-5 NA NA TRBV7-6 CASSPGIGQPQHF TGTGCCAGCAGCCCAGGGATTGGACAGCCCCAGCATTTT
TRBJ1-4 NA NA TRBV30 CAWSVSDPGASEKLFF TGTGCCTGGAGTGTCAGTGACCCCGGAGCGAGTGAAAAACTGTTTTTT
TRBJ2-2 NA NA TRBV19 CASSVGHTNAGELFF TGTGCCAGTAGTGTCGGACACACCAACGCCGGGGAGCTGTTTTTT